The 26 T cell receptor beta chains reported below all come from one sample, sequenced in a study of blood T cells in healthy people across ages. With a J-beta primer mix and a sample-barcoded 5' primer, a second PCR ran roughly 6 to 11 cycles. From the 5' RACE reads, TCRdb called clonotypes with MiXCR, one entry per CDR3 protein. The table has hundreds of thousands of distinct CDR3 sequences, around 25% seen once; the top ten hold 9.4%. These data are also associated with another study on T cells of mothers and their children.

The specimen was blood. Receptor source: a boy aged 5 to 17 in good health.

This clonotype was seen more than once but under ten times. The rearrangement joins TRBV7-6 to TRBJ2-4; the match to TRBD2 covers 14 bases. Looked up from germline, CDR1 is SGHVS and CDR2 is FNYEAQ. The V gene end was trimmed by 2 bases and the J gene end by 0 bases; junction bases not matched to a gene: 6. CDR3 length: 19 amino acids. Here the CDR3 reads CASSLRLAGGPSAKNIQYF. CDR3 nucleotide sequence: TGTGCCAGCAGCTTAAGACTAGCGGGAGGGCCTTCAGCCAAAAACATTCAGTACTTC. The variable domain in full, completed from reference TRBV7-6 and TRBJ2-4, reads GAGVSQSPRYKVTKRGQDVALRCDPISGHVSLYWYRQALGQGPEFLTYFNYEAQQDKSGLPNDRFSAERPEGSISTLTIQRTEQRDSAMYRCASSLRLAGGPSAKNIQYFGAGTRLSVL.

The chain has TRBV29-1 and TRBJ2-2, with D unclear. The CDR3 loop spans 14 amino acids. Germline V gives CDR1 SQVTM, CDR2 ANQGSEA. Deletions cut 1 base from V and 0 bases from J, with 6 bases between. CDR3 DNA sequence: TGCAGCGTTGAAGGCTATCCGAACACCGGGGAGCTGTTTTTT. Translating it yields CSVEGYPNTGELFF.

The rearrangement uses TRBV7-2 and TRBJ1-1, with D hard to call. From germline, CDR1 is SGHTA and CDR2 FQGNSA. CDR3 length: 14 amino acids. V was clipped by 6 bases and J by 5 bases, with 16 bases between them. As DNA, the CDR3 is TGTGCCAGCAGTCTAAAGGTCGGTCGGACTGAAGCTTTCTTT. It is translated as CASSLKVGRTEAFF.

As DNA, the CDR3 is TGTGCCAGCAGTTACTCGTCGCCTAACTATGGCTACACCTTC. It is translated as CASSYSSPNYGYTF. The rearrangement uses TRBV6-6 and TRBJ1-2; D ambiguous. This CDR3 has 14 residues. From germline, CDR1 is MNHNY and CDR2 SVGAGI (reference sequence). The V end lost 0 bases, the J end lost 0 bases, and 5 bases lay between the germline ends.

This clonotype has a handful of counts. The chain combines TRBV24-1 with TRBJ1-1; D is unclear. This CDR3 contains 12 residues. The germline V gene has CDR1 KGHDR and CDR2 SFDVKD. With 3 bases removed from V and 5 bases from J, the gap between germline ends came to 6 bases. For the CDR3, the DNA is TGTGCCACCAGTGATGGTGGGACTGAAGCTTTCTTT. As protein: CATSDGGTEAFF.

This clonotype has more than one count but fewer than ten. This CDR3 is CASSLSGVLDNEQYF. The CDR3 DNA follows: TGTGCCAGCAGCTTATCAGGGGTTCTGGACAACGAGCAGTACTTC. The V call is TRBV11-2, the J call TRBJ2-7, with D perhaps matching TRBD1 (6 bases). The germline V gene has CDR1 SGHAT and CDR2 FQNNGV. The CDR3 is made up of 15 amino acids. V dropped 2 bases and J dropped 5 bases, with 16 bases sitting between them. The variable domain in full, with the rest retrieved from reference TRBV11-2 and TRBJ2-7, is EAGVAQSPRYKIIEKRQSVAFWCNPISGHATLYWYQQILGQGPKLLIQFQNNGVVDDSQLPKDRFSAERLKGVDSTLKIQPAKLEDSAVYLCASSLSGVLDNEQYFGPGTRLTVT.

This chain uses TRBV24-1 with TRBJ1-4; D gene uncertain. Trimming pared 3 bases from V and 7 bases from J, leaving 8 bases between. Germline V gives CDR1 KGHDR, CDR2 SFDVKD. The CDR3 extends over 13 amino acids. The CDR3 coding sequence is TGTGCCACCAGTGATCGGTTCAGTGAAAAACTGTTTTTT. The encoded protein is CATSDRFSEKLFF.

This clonotype was counted a few times. This rearrangement joins TRBV7-2 to TRBJ1-2, with TRBD1 identical over 7 bases. CDR1 is SGHTA, CDR2 FQGNSA, per germline. The CDR3 totals 14 residues. V lost 5 bases to trimming and J lost 5 bases; unmatched junction nucleotides: 8. CDR3 nucleotides: TGTGCCAGCAGCGAGGGACAGCCCGGGTATGGCTACACCTTC. Translating it yields CASSEGQPGYGYTF.

This clonotype has only a few counts. V usage is TRBV3-1 and J usage is TRBJ2-1, with a tentative D call TRBD1 (5 bases). In germline, CDR1 is LGHDT, CDR2 YNNKEL (reference sequence). The V end lost 0 bases, the J end lost 7 bases, and 19 bases lay between the germline ends. The CDR3 runs to 17 residues. CDR3 region: CASSQDSRATRWNEQFF. The CDR3 DNA follows: TGTGCCAGCAGCCAAGATTCCAGGGCCACCCGGTGGAATGAGCAGTTCTTC.

This clonotype was seen ten or more times. V gene TRBV28 combines with J gene TRBJ2-5, with 7 nucleotides matching TRBD2. Germline values: CDR1 MDHEN, CDR2 SYDVKM. V lost 5 bases to trimming and J lost 5 bases; unmatched junction nucleotides: 5. CDR3 length: 13 residues. CDR3 DNA: TGTGCCAGCAGTACTAGGGGAGGGGAGACCCAGTACTTC. Encoded protein: CASSTRGGETQYF.

The chain recombines TRBV28 with TRBJ2-7; D not certain. The germline V and J ends were trimmed by 7 bases and 0 bases, with 7 bases remaining between them. The CDR3 spans 12 residues. Germline assignment: CDR1 MDHEN and CDR2 SYDVKM. DNA of the CDR3: TGTGCCAGCACCCAGTCCTCCTACGAGCAGTACTTC. Its translation: CASTQSSYEQYF. The full variable domain, with the rest looked up from reference TRBV28 and TRBJ2-7, is DVKVTQSSRYLVKRTGEKVFLECVQDMDHENMFWYRQDPGLGLRLIYFSYDVKMKEKGDIPEGYSVSREKKERFSLILESASTNQTSMYLCASTQSSYEQYFGPGTRLTVT.

The genes are TRBV3-1 and TRBJ2-4; no definite D call. Trimming took 1 base from V and 8 from J, leaving 21 bases between them. Germline V gene sequence: CDR1 LGHDT, CDR2 YNNKEL (reference sequence). The length of the CDR3 is 17 residues. CDR3 protein: CASSQVNGEVPLDIQYF. Written as DNA, the CDR3 is TGTGCCAGCAGCCAAGTGAACGGAGAGGTTCCCCTGGACATTCAGTACTTC.

This clonotype was counted between two and nine times. The genes are TRBV7-2 and TRBJ2-5; 8 bases match TRBD2. The CDR3 loop spans 16 amino acids. Germline assignment: CDR1 SGHTA and CDR2 FQGNSA. V trimming: 2 bases; J trimming: 4 bases; junction bases outside the gene matches: 9. In DNA form, the CDR3 reads TGTGCCAGCAGCTTAACCGCCGGGGGGGGTTTAGAGACCCAGTACTTC. Translation gives CASSLTAGGGLETQYF.

The V call is TRBV6-5, the J call TRBJ1-2; TRBD1 matches 7 bases. Germline V gives CDR1 MNHEY, CDR2 SVGAGI. The CDR3 totals 14 residues. Trimming at V came to 6 bases and at J to 4 bases, leaving 8 bases not matched to a gene. CDR3 DNA: TGTGCCAGCAGACCCGACAGGGACACCTATGGCTACACCTTC. As protein: CASRPDRDTYGYTF.

This clonotype showed up just a few times. This chain links TRBV6-1 with TRBJ2-6; D call uncertain. From germline, CDR1 is MNHNS and CDR2 SASEGT. V was clipped by 6 bases and J by 1 base, with 16 bases between them. The CDR3 runs to 17 residues. The CDR3: CASRSMRLGSGANVLTF. CDR3 nucleotide sequence: TGTGCCAGCAGATCAATGCGACTGGGATCTGGGGCCAACGTCCTGACTTTC.

V gene TRBV18 combines with J gene TRBJ2-5, with 7 bases that match TRBD1. CDR1 and CDR2 from the germline V gene are KGHSH and LQKENI. J gave up 2 bases and V 5 bases, and 5 bases lay outside the gene matches. CDR3 length equals 14 residues. Here the CDR3 DNA reads TGTGCCAGCTCAGCTCGGACAGGACAAGAGACCCAGTACTTC. Translating gives CASSARTGQETQYF.

This clonotype was counted a few times. The genes are TRBV14 and TRBJ2-5; a weak D match, TRBD2 (5 bases). Trimming stripped 1 base from V and 9 bases from J, with 18 bases between. Looked up from germline, CDR1 is SGHDN and CDR2 is FVKESK. The CDR3 spans 15 residues. CDR3 loop: CASSQGASSHVSQYF. The CDR3 DNA reads as TGTGCCAGCAGCCAAGGGGCTAGCAGTCATGTGTCCCAGTACTTC.

This clonotype occurred a few times. This chain uses TRBV20-1 with TRBJ2-5; D not resolved. The DNA end is more similar to TRBJ2-7, so the J call may be wrong. Germline V CDR1 and CDR2: DFQATT, SNEGSKA (reference sequence). The length of the CDR3 is 15 residues. CDR3 in DNA: TGCAGTGCTAAGGGAATCGACATCAGTCCCTACGAGCAGTACTTC. This gives the protein CSAKGIDISPYEQYF.

This chain connects TRBV10-1 to TRBJ2-5, with D possibly matching TRBD2 (7 bases). The CDR3 consists of 15 residues. Germline V CDR1 and CDR2: WNHNN, SYGVQD (reference sequence). The ends were cut back, 4 bases at V and 4 bases at J, with 16 bases in the middle. Written as DNA, the CDR3 is TGCGCCAGCAGTGCCTCGGGGGGCGGAGGAGAGACCCAGTACTTC. Translated, it gives CASSASGGGGETQYF.

The chain carries TRBV12-3 or TRBV12-4 and TRBJ2-1; TRBD1 or TRBD2 may be the D gene (6 bases each). The CDR3 contains 15 residues. V shed 7 bases and J shed 4 bases, with 17 bases lying between them. The CDR3 is CASTPRGPQYNEQFF. CDR3 bases: TGTGCCAGCACTCCCCGGGGGCCGCAGTACAATGAGCAGTTCTTC.

The J gene is TRBJ2-2, the V gene TRBV25-1; D gene unclear. V dropped 5 bases and J dropped 6 bases, with 7 bases sitting between them. The germline V gene has CDR1 MGHDK and CDR2 SYGVNS. CDR3 length equals 12 residues. CDR3: CASSKLAGELFF. CDR3 DNA sequence: TGTGCCAGCAGTAAATTGGCCGGGGAGCTGTTTTTT.

This clonotype was counted only a few times. At one end, the junction sequence differs from germline, possibly due to a read error. The chain combines TRBV11-2 with TRBJ2-1, with 7 positions matching TRBD1. The CDR3 spans 16 residues. Germline V gene sequence: CDR1 SGHAT, CDR2 FQNNGV. The CDR3 here is CASSSPDRVKYNGQFF. CDR3 bases: TGTGCCAGCAGCTCTCCTGACAGGGTAAAGTACAATGGGCAGTTCTTC.

The gene calls are TRBV19 and TRBJ2-1; D may be TRBD1 or TRBD2 (5 bases each). Trimming removed 3 bases from V and 7 bases from J, with 10 bases in between. Germline CDR1 reads LNHDA; CDR2 reads SQIVND (reference sequence). CDR3 size: 13 residues. For the CDR3, the DNA is TGTGCCAGTAGTATCCGGGGCCCGAATGAGCAGTTCTTC. It yields the protein CASSIRGPNEQFF.

Only a few counts were recorded for this clonotype. Sequence at one end of the junction differs from germline and may be a read error. The chain carries TRBV7-7 and TRBJ2-5; no reliable D call. This CDR3 is 15 amino acids long. CDR1 and CDR2 from the germline V gene are SSHAT and FNYEAQ (reference sequence). CDR3 sequence: CASSFTPGFQETQYF. CDR3 coding DNA: TGTGCTAGCAGCTTCACCCCGGGTTTCCAAGAGACCCAGTACTTC.

This clonotype was picked up a small number of times. The chain is built from TRBV27 and TRBJ2-6; no firm D call. The V gene lost 10 bases and the J gene lost 4 bases, with 17 bases spanning the gap. The length of the CDR3 is 15 residues. CDR1 MNHEY and CDR2 SMNVEV come from the germline V gene (reference sequence). This CDR3 reads CATRDTVGGANVLTF. CDR3 DNA sequence: TGTGCCACCAGAGACACAGTGGGAGGGGCCAACGTCCTGACTTTC.

This clonotype was detected a few times. At one boundary the junction diverges from the germline segment, which might be a read error. This sequence joins TRBV4-1 and TRBJ1-2; 9 nucleotides line up with TRBD1. In germline, CDR1 is MGHRA, CDR2 YSYEKL. The CDR3 spans 18 residues. The CDR3 loop is CTSSQEFAGTGSNYGYTF. CDR3 nucleotide sequence: TGCACCAGCAGCCAAGAATTCGCCGGGACAGGGTCTAACTATGGCTACACCTTC.